A single sample is the source of the 22 T cell receptor beta chains below, sequenced in a study of cytomegalovirus exposure and HLA in healthy donors. The PCR made use of 60 Vbeta and 13 Jbeta primers. Clones were sequenced by immunoSEQ multiplex PCR, and TCRdb holds only the in-frame ones, with some missing. The data show roughly 160,000 clones, with roughly 80% seen just once and approximately 13% held by the top ten. Sequencing was performed on PBMCs. These receptors were obtained from a woman aged 45 to 65 in good health and CMV-seronegative.

The table lists this clone with a few counts. The chain employs TRBV2 and TRBJ2-4, with D possibly TRBD1 on 5 matching bases. This CDR3 region has 14 residues. Germline-derived CDR1 and CDR2 are SNHLY and FYNNEI. Trimming left V 6 bases short and J 7 bases short, with 16 bases between. CDR3 protein: CASRAGMEKNIQYF. CDR3 in DNA: TGTGCCAGCAGGGCAGGGATGGAAAAGAACATTCAGTACTTC.

The chain couples TRBV18 to TRBJ2-3, with 13 bases matching TRBD2. V was clipped by 4 bases and J by 3 bases; unmatched bases: 13. This CDR3 comprises 19 residues. Per the germline V gene, CDR1 is KGHSH and CDR2 is LQKENI. Here the CDR3 DNA reads TGTGCCAGCTCACGCGGGACTAGCGGGGCATTACGCTCTACAGATACGCAGTATTTT. As protein: CASSRGTSGALRSTDTQYF.

The chain uses TRBV5-1 and TRBJ1-4; unclear D gene. Germline-derived CDR1 and CDR2 are SGHRS and YFSETQ. Trimming left V 5 bases short and J 7 bases short, with 12 bases between. This CDR3 region has 13 residues. CDR3 loop: CASRRSETEKLFF. As DNA, the CDR3 is TGCGCCAGCAGGAGGTCGGAGACTGAAAAACTGTTTTTT.

V usage is TRBV28 and J usage is TRBJ2-7; 7 bases are shared with TRBD1. Trimming took 2 bases from V and 0 from J; bases not matched to a gene: 4. Germline CDR1 and CDR2: MDHEN and SYDVKM. CDR3 size: 15 residues. CDR3 nucleotides: TGTGCCAGCAGTTTAACAGGGGCAAGCTCCTACGAGCAGTACTTC. It is translated as CASSLTGASSYEQYF.

This chain uses TRBV6-5 with TRBJ2-1; 8 nucleotides match TRBD1. CDR1 is MNHEY and CDR2 is SVGAGI in the germline V gene. The CDR3 length is 15 residues. The V segment lost 5 bases and the J segment 4 bases; nucleotides outside the gene matches: 7. CDR3 in amino acids: CASSPTGGGYNEQFF. For the CDR3, the DNA is TGTGCCAGCAGTCCAACAGGGGGAGGATACAATGAGCAGTTCTTC.

Note on this clone: At one end the junction does not follow the germline gene, possibly because of a read error. Other DNA sequences in this specimen translate into the identical CDR3. V and J are TRBV7-9 and TRBJ2-1; the match to TRBD2 covers 7 bases. CDR1 and CDR2 from the germline V gene are SEHNR and FQNEAQ (reference sequence). The CDR3 sequence is 12 residues long. This chain's CDR3 is CSSSLSGNEQFF. DNA of the CDR3: TGTTCCAGCAGCCTTAGCGGGAATGAGCAGTTCTTC. Full variable domain (remainder filled in from reference TRBV7-9 and TRBJ2-1): DTGVSQNPRHKITKRGQNVTFRCDPISEHNRLYWYRQTLGQGPEFLTYFQNEAQLEKSRLLSDRFSAERPKGSFSTLEIQRTEQGDSAMYLCSSSLSGNEQFFGPGTRLTVL.

Only a few counts were recorded for this clone. The CDR3 nucleotides are TGTGCCAGCAGCCAGGGACAGGGGACGGGGGAGCAGTACTTC. It translates to CASSQGQGTGEQYF. J is TRBJ2-7 and V is TRBV4-2; 10 positions agree with TRBD1. The CDR3 runs 14 residues. Germline CDR1 reads LGHNA; CDR2 reads YNFKEQ. J lost 7 bases, V lost 3 bases, and 6 bases had no gene match.

The rearrangement joins TRBV12-5 to TRBJ1-1, with 7 bases identical to TRBD1. Germline V CDR1 and CDR2: LGHNT, FRNRAP. This CDR3 is built from 14 residues. Germline trimming cut 5 bases from V and 0 bases from J; bases unmatched to any gene: 3. The CDR3 loop reads CASGLDRVNTEAFF. In DNA form, the CDR3 reads TGTGCTAGTGGTCTCGACAGGGTGAACACTGAAGCTTTCTTT.

The chain uses TRBV18 and TRBJ2-3, with a possible D match to TRBD2 (6 bases). The germline gives CDR1 KGHSH, CDR2 LQKENI. CDR3 length: 16 residues. Trimming removed 3 bases from V and 0 bases from J, with 13 bases in between. The CDR3: CASSPVVADSTDTQYF. The DNA for the CDR3 is TGTGCCAGCTCACCGGTGGTAGCGGATAGCACAGATACGCAGTATTTT.

Here the CDR3 DNA reads TGTGCCAGCAGCTCCCAGCGTGCACCCGGGACTAGGCTCGATGAGCAGTTCTTC. This codes for CASSSQRAPGTRLDEQFF. The chain couples TRBV7-2 to TRBJ2-1; 8 bases are a match to TRBD2. CDR3 length: 18 amino acids. In germline, CDR1 is SGHTA, CDR2 FQGNSA. Germline trimming cut 4 bases from V and 8 bases from J; bases unmatched to any gene: 19.

V is TRBV19 and J is TRBJ2-7; 9 positions match TRBD1. With V trimmed by 3 bases and J by 3 bases, 3 bases remained unmatched. CDR3 length: 14 residues. The V gene's germline CDR1 is LNHDA and CDR2 SQIVND (reference sequence). CDR3: CASSMGTGIYEQYF. The CDR3 nucleotides read TGTGCCAGTAGTATGGGGACAGGGATCTACGAGCAGTACTTC.

The V and J genes are TRBV5-4 and TRBJ2-3; 8 bases match TRBD1. The V gene's germline CDR1 is SGHNT and CDR2 YYREEE (reference sequence). The CDR3 contains 14 residues. J gave up 2 bases and V 4 bases, and 3 bases lay outside the gene matches. CDR3: CASSRDRNTDTQYF. The DNA of the CDR3 is TGTGCCAGCAGCCGGGACAGGAACACAGATACGCAGTATTTT.

Only a few counts were recorded for this clone. This chain links TRBV19 with TRBJ1-2; tentatively, D is TRBD1 (5 bases). V was trimmed by 8 bases and J by 1 base, leaving 17 bases between them. Germline V CDR1 and CDR2: LNHDA, SQIVND (reference sequence). The CDR3 sequence is 15 residues long. The CDR3 nucleotides read TGTGCCAGTTATACCCAGGGCCGATATAACTATGGCTACACCTTC. Protein product: CASYTQGRYNYGYTF.

The rearrangement uses TRBV2 and TRBJ2-7; 9 bases align to TRBD1. The V and J ends lost 10 bases and 0 bases, in that order; junction bases with no gene match: 7. Germline assignment: CDR1 SNHLY and CDR2 FYNNEI. This CDR3 has 14 residues. The CDR3: CATLRDRDSYEQYF. Written as DNA, the CDR3 is TGTGCCACTCTCCGGGACAGGGACTCCTACGAGCAGTACTTC.

CDR3 protein: CASTQRTSYNEQFF. The CDR3 region has the DNA TGTGCCAGCACCCAGCGGACGTCCTACAATGAGCAGTTCTTC. The V call is TRBV2, the J call TRBJ2-1, with D tentatively TRBD2 (5 bases). The CDR3 totals 14 residues. The V end lost 7 bases, the J end lost 1 base, and 11 bases lay between the germline ends. Germline CDR1 reads SNHLY; CDR2 reads FYNNEI.

CDR3 coding DNA: TGTGCCAGCAGTTGGGACAGCGACACTGAAGCTTTCTTT. Its protein product is CASSWDSDTEAFF. The chain uses TRBV11-3 and TRBJ1-1; 7 bases map to TRBD1. The CDR3 is 13 amino acids. Germline V gene lookup returns CDR1 SGHNT and CDR2 YENEEA. Trimming took 6 bases from V and 3 from J; bases not matched to a gene: 4.

The rearrangement joins TRBV7-3 to TRBJ1-1, with 7 bases that match TRBD1. With 5 bases clipped from V and 5 bases from J, the junction kept 5 bases outside the gene matches. Per the germline V gene, CDR1 is SGHTA and CDR2 is FQGTGA. The CDR3 totals 13 residues. The CDR3 DNA sequence: TGTGCCAGCAGCCTCGACAGGGAGACTGAAGCTTTCTTT. It translates to CASSLDRETEAFF.

This rearrangement joins TRBV28 to TRBJ1-2; D is perhaps TRBD1 (6 bases). CDR1 and CDR2 from the germline V gene are MDHEN and SYDVKM. This CDR3 region has 13 residues. For the CDR3, the DNA is TGTGCTACATTCCAGGGGACCTCCTATGGCTACACCTTC. This sequence encodes CATFQGTSYGYTF.

The chain has TRBV9 and TRBJ1-4, with 8 bases matching TRBD1. Germline assignment: CDR1 SGDLS and CDR2 YYNGEE. J gave up 7 bases and V 2 bases, and 10 bases lay outside the gene matches. The length of the CDR3 is 16 residues. The CDR3 is CASSVASGTGFEKLFF. CDR3 coding DNA: TGTGCCAGCAGCGTTGCCTCCGGGACAGGATTTGAAAAACTGTTTTTT.

The gene calls are TRBV4-3 and TRBJ1-5; D gene unclear. V gave up 0 bases and J gave up 3 bases, with 6 bases separating them. Germline V gene lookup returns CDR1 LGHNA and CDR2 YSLEER. The CDR3 has 14 amino acids. CDR3 residues: CASSQDSFNQPQHF. In DNA, the CDR3 is TGCGCCAGCAGCCAAGACAGTTTCAATCAGCCCCAGCATTTT.

The chain uses TRBV30 and TRBJ2-7; D may be TRBD1 (6 bases). The CDR3 consists of 14 residues. From germline, CDR1 is GTSNPN and CDR2 SVGIG (reference sequence). The V end was cut by 3 bases, the J end by 2 bases, with 14 bases between. The CDR3 is CAWRVKGVAYEQYF. The CDR3 DNA sequence: TGTGCCTGGAGGGTAAAGGGGGTGGCCTACGAGCAGTACTTC.

This clone was picked up one time. The V gene is TRBV11-2, the J gene TRBJ2-3, with 8 bases that match TRBD2. Germline CDR1 reads SGHAT; CDR2 reads FQNNGV. CDR3 length: 16 amino acids. V dropped 5 bases and J dropped 1; count of bases not matched to a gene: 8. CDR3 sequence (DNA): TGTGCCAGCAGCCCATTAAGCGGGGGCGGCACAGATACGCAGTATTTT. This codes for CASSPLSGGGTDTQYF.